Here is one T cell receptor (beta chain) with its context. There are many counts of this clonotype. Its specific antigen is unknown. An end of the junction differs from the germline gene, which may be a read error. Amplification of full-length TCR variable regions was done by 5' RACE PCR using constant-region reverse primers, and this step was followed by semi-nested PCR with Nested Universal Primer A. Using the ReliaPrep RNA Cell Miniprep System, total RNA was extracted, and the SMARTer RACE 5'/3' Kit was then used to reverse transcribe the RNA into 5'RACE-ready cDNA. Multiplex adaptors were used to barcode full-length TCR alpha and beta libraries, and the barcoded libraries were sequenced on an Illumina MiSeq. The study's processing was this. For each of nine subset-tissue groups, sequencing data from the five patients were pooled, and the groups were then compared using unsupervised clustering of TCR gene usage. The Morisita-Horn index was used to calculate repertoire similarity, with shared sequences weighted by how much each contributed to each repertoire. In-frame beta chains were kept once TCRdb had trimmed the public reads at Q25 with fastp and called clones with MiXCR. CDR3 protein duplicates are merged, each entry listing the most common genes and DNA. The V and J calls here are based on TCRdb, not the publication. This sample has about 32,000 distinct CDR3 sequences in its table, and roughly 27% of those were observed once. Around 2.3% of the sample comes from the top ten.

This record comes from a study (dated by TCRdb to about 2015). About the full investigation: The study set out to test whether tumor-infiltrating Tregs in breast cancer get recruited from blood Tregs or are instead converted in situ from other CD4+ T cell subsets. Results the study describes overall, beyond this receptor: Tumor memory CD4+ T cell TCR gene usage was found to cluster with blood and lymph node memory CD4+ cells and with lymph node naive CD4+ cells. Tumor-infiltrating Treg TCR alpha and beta sequences overlapped most with tumor naive CD4+ T cells, then with blood naive CD4+ T cells. Rather than covering whole repertoires, validation in the larger cohort was restricted to a single TCR beta V-J rearrangement.

Cells that were CD4+CD25+CD127-/low were isolated as Tregs. Tregs, naive and memory CD4+ T cells from tumor, blood and ipsilateral draining lymph nodes of a few breast cancer patients underwent full-length TCR alpha and beta sequencing. Tumor tissue, along with lymph nodes from ipsilateral axillary dissection, was perfused with PBS, minced, and then digested using collagenase I and hyaluronidase. Sorted cell populations were confirmed by FACS to exceed 90% purity. Source material: tumor-infiltrating Tregs sorted from the breast tumor. The source of this sequence is a female donor with breast cancer.

The nucleotides are TGTGCCGGCAGTGATGCCGCTAGCGTGTCCTACGAGCAGTACTTC. Its translation reads: CAGSDAASVSYEQYF. In this chain, TRBV6-1 is recombined with TRBJ2-7; tentative D gene TRBD2, with 6 bases matching. The CDR3 spans 15 residues, from the cysteine through the phenylalanine. Only CDR3 DNA is held: 45 bases, read in frame from base 1. The germline V gene provides CDR1 MNHNS and CDR2 SASEGT.